A single sample is the source of the 7 T cell receptor beta chains below, sequenced in a study of response to subunit inactivated influenza vaccine. TCRdb ran MiXCR on the RT-PCR reads and lists one entry per CDR3 protein. This sample has over 400,000 distinct CDR3 sequences; approximately 9.9% occur once, and the top ten carry about 12%. Sequences were derived from PBMCs from blood, sampled more than 35 days after vaccination. The receptors originated from a man aged 45-60 years who received an inactivated influenza vaccine.

About this clonotype itself: A much larger clonotype is one base distant, so this may be a read error. The rearrangement joins TRBV27 to TRBJ2-4; TRBD2 aligns across 10 bases. Germline V gene lookup returns CDR1 MNHEY and CDR2 SMNVEV (reference sequence). The CDR3 is 16 residues long. V trimming: 10 bases; J trimming: 1 base; junction bases outside the gene matches: 10. Here the CDR3 DNA reads TGTGCCAACAGGCCGGGACTAGCGATGGCCAAAAACATTCAGTACTTC. It yields the protein CANRPGLAMAKNIQYF.

This clonotype has more than one count but fewer than ten. The CDR3 reads CASSQDGGQQETQYF. The CDR3 region has the DNA TGTGCCAGCAGCCAAGATGGTGGGCAGCAAGAGACCCAGTACTTC. The chain carries TRBV4-2 and TRBJ2-5; D call uncertain. Germline V CDR1 and CDR2: LGHNA, YNFKEQ. This CDR3 has 15 residues. Trimming shortened V by 0 bases and J by 2 bases, and 10 bases separated the two germline ends.

The V and J genes are TRBV29-1 and TRBJ2-3, with a tentative D call TRBD2 (5 bases). Germline CDR1 reads SQVTM; CDR2 reads ANQGSEA. Trimming pared 7 bases from V and 3 bases from J, leaving 17 bases between. CDR3 length equals 14 residues. Here the CDR3 reads CSAVLFSETDTQYF. The CDR3 region has the DNA TGCAGCGCCGTCCTTTTTAGCGAAACAGATACGCAGTATTTT.

The rearrangement joins TRBV6-5 to TRBJ2-3; D remains unclear. V lost 0 bases and J lost 2, with 9 bases in between. CDR3 length: 15 residues. The germline V gene encodes CDR1 MNHEY and CDR2 SVGAGI. CDR3 nucleotides: TGTGCCAGCAGTTACTCTGGCCTAAACACAGATACGCAGTATTTT. This gives the protein CASSYSGLNTDTQYF.

The chain has TRBV29-1 and TRBJ1-2; 7 bases fit TRBD1. The CDR3 is made up of 13 amino acids. Looked up from germline, CDR1 is SQVTM and CDR2 is ANQGSEA. V lost 5 bases and J lost 5; bases outside the gene matches: 8. The CDR3: CSVHRQGRYGYTF. In nucleotides, the CDR3 is TGCAGCGTTCATCGACAGGGTCGGTATGGCTACACCTTC.

The V gene is TRBV7-9, the J gene TRBJ2-5; D is unresolved. Germline V gene lookup returns CDR1 SEHNR and CDR2 FQNEAQ (reference sequence). This CDR3 comprises 12 residues. V gave up 6 bases and J gave up 0 bases, with 5 bases separating them. CDR3 sequence reads: CASRTYQETQYF. DNA for the CDR3: TGTGCCAGCAGGACATACCAAGAGACCCAGTACTTC.

The chain employs TRBV27 and TRBJ1-1; D uncertain. Trimming took 5 bases from V and 5 from J, leaving 15 bases between them. This CDR3 is built from 14 residues. Germline CDR1 is MNHEY and CDR2 is SMNVEV (reference sequence). This chain's CDR3 is CASSIQVVGTEAFF. The CDR3 coding sequence is TGTGCCAGCAGTATCCAGGTGGTCGGAACTGAAGCTTTCTTT.